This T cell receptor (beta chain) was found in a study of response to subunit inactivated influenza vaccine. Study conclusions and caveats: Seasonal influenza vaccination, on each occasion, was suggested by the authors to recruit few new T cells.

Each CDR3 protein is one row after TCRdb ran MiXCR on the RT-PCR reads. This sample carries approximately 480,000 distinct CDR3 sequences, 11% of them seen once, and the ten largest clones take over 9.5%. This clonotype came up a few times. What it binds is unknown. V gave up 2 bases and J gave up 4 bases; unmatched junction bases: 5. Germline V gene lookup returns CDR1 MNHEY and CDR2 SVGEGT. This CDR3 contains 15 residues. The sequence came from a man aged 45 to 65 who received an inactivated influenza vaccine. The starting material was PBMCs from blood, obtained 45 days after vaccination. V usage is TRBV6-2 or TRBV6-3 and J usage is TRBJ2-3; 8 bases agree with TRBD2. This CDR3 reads CASSYAGGGSDTQYF. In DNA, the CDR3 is TGTGCCAGCAGTTACGCCGGCGGGGGGTCAGATACGCAGTATTTT.